The 27 T cell receptor beta chains below were found in one sample sequenced in a study of early stage breast cancer tumors. Assay used: immunoSEQ multiplex PCR; TCRdb lists only in-frame clones, some missing. The table shows roughly 56,000 clones, with 70% to 80% occurring only once. Sequencing input: blood. These receptors were collected from a young adult with breast cancer.

The J gene is TRBJ1-2, the V gene TRBV30, with D possibly being TRBD1 (5 bases). CDR3 length: 13 residues. Trimming took 4 bases from V and 8 from J, leaving 17 bases between them. The V gene's germline CDR1 is GTSNPN and CDR2 SVGIG (reference sequence). Written as DNA, the CDR3 is TGTGCCTGGACTTTGAACGGGGCCGCAGGCTACACCTTC. It specifies CAWTLNGAAGYTF.

This chain uses TRBV13 with TRBJ1-1; D uncertain. CDR1 is PRHDT, CDR2 FYEKMQ, per germline (reference sequence). V lost 5 bases and J 0 bases, leaving 13 bases between the germline ends. This CDR3 is built from 15 residues. CDR3: CASSPGRRMNTEAFF. The CDR3 nucleotides read TGTGCCAGCAGCCCCGGGCGGCGCATGAACACTGAAGCTTTCTTT.

CDR3 sequence: CAIGAGGPPDTQYF. The CDR3 DNA follows: TGTGCCATCGGGGCGGGAGGCCCCCCTGATACGCAGTATTTT. The genes are TRBV10-3 and TRBJ2-3, with 8 bases fitting TRBD2. V shed 8 bases and J 6 bases; nucleotides not matched to a gene: 10. The CDR3 has 14 residues. In germline, CDR1 is ENHRY, CDR2 SYGVKD.

The V call is TRBV5-6, the J call TRBJ2-5; 8 bases agree with TRBD2. From germline, CDR1 is SGHDT and CDR2 YYEEEE. The CDR3 contains 14 residues. Trimming removed 0 bases from V and 7 bases from J; junction bases left unmatched: 5. The CDR3 is CASSLVAGPGTQYF. Here the CDR3 DNA reads TGTGCCAGCAGCTTGGTAGCGGGACCAGGGACCCAGTACTTC.

The J gene is TRBJ2-7, the V gene TRBV11-2, with a weak D call TRBD1 (5 bases). The CDR3 is made up of 16 amino acids. In germline, CDR1 is SGHAT, CDR2 FQNNGV. V was pared by 1 base and J by 5 bases, with 18 bases between. The CDR3 region is CASSLGQPGLSHEQYF. For the CDR3, the DNA is TGTGCCAGCAGCTTAGGTCAGCCAGGGCTTTCCCACGAGCAGTACTTC.

The CDR3 DNA follows: TGTGCCAGCAGTTACTCTCAGGGGGCGGATTCACCCCTCCACTTT. It specifies CASSYSQGADSPLHF. This sequence joins TRBV6-5 and TRBJ1-6; 8 positions match TRBD1. CDR1 MNHEY and CDR2 SVGAGI come from the germline V gene. The CDR3 contains 15 residues. V shed 0 bases and J 8 bases; nucleotides not matched to a gene: 3.

This clone was recorded once. The gene calls are TRBV5-1 and TRBJ2-7, with TRBD2 identical over 10 bases. The ends lost 1 base at V and 4 bases at J; junction bases unmatched: 5. The CDR3 totals 15 residues. Germline V lookup: CDR1 SGHRS, CDR2 YFSETQ. CDR3 region: CASSLRGTSAYEQYF. The CDR3 coding sequence is TGCGCCAGCAGCTTGCGTGGGACTAGCGCTTACGAGCAGTACTTC.

The chain links TRBV4-2 to TRBJ2-1, with 8 bases lining up with TRBD2. Germline V gene data show CDR1 as LGHNA and CDR2 as YNFKEQ. There are 17 residues in the CDR3. Trimming cost V 0 bases and J 8 bases; bases outside gene matches: 12. The CDR3 loop reads CASSQEGLSGGPDEQFF. CDR3 in DNA: TGTGCCAGCAGCCAAGAAGGACTTTCGGGAGGGCCCGATGAGCAGTTCTTC.

This rearrangement joins TRBV5-1 to TRBJ2-1; D is unclear. Germline loops: CDR1 SGHRS, CDR2 YFSETQ. Trimming took off 0 bases at V and 0 bases at J, with 10 bases between the two ends. CDR3 length: 16 amino acids. This CDR3 is CASSLEGPSSYNEQFF. In nucleotides, the CDR3 is TGCGCCAGCAGCTTGGAAGGCCCCAGCTCCTACAATGAGCAGTTCTTC.

V gene TRBV9 combines with J gene TRBJ2-7; 11 bases align to TRBD2. V shed 5 bases and J 4 bases; nucleotides not matched to a gene: 14. Germline CDR1 is SGDLS and CDR2 is YYNGEE. This CDR3 has 17 residues. Here the CDR3 reads CASSDGTSGGIIYEQYF. The CDR3 region has the DNA TGTGCCAGCAGTGATGGGACTAGCGGAGGGATTATATACGAGCAGTACTTC.

The chain combines TRBV7-3 with TRBJ2-5; TRBD2 matches 7 bases. V lost 1 base, J lost 4 bases, and 9 bases stayed unmatched. CDR1 is SGHTA and CDR2 is FQGTGA in the germline V gene. CDR3 length equals 16 residues. The CDR3: CASSLMAQTGGETQYF. DNA of the CDR3: TGTGCCAGCAGCTTAATGGCACAGACGGGAGGAGAGACCCAGTACTTC.

The J gene is TRBJ1-1, the V gene TRBV7-6; no definite D call. Trimming took off 5 bases at V and 1 base at J, with 8 bases between the two ends. The germline gives CDR1 SGHVS, CDR2 FNYEAQ. The length of the CDR3 is 13 residues. The CDR3 DNA reads as TGTGCCAGCAGCGGGCAGGAGAACACTGAAGCTTTCTTT. Translated: CASSGQENTEAFF.

The rearrangement uses TRBV9 and TRBJ1-1; 9 bases align to TRBD1. J was trimmed by 7 bases and V by 0 bases; bases with no gene match: 7. The CDR3 consists of 15 residues. Germline CDR1 SGDLS, CDR2 YYNGEE. The CDR3: CASSVELTGGGEAFF. CDR3 sequence (DNA): TGTGCCAGCAGCGTAGAACTGACAGGGGGAGGTGAAGCTTTCTTT.

This clone was seen a few times. The chain employs TRBV6-1 and TRBJ2-1; 7 bases agree with TRBD2. V was clipped by 8 bases and J by 5 bases; unmatched bases: 6. Germline CDR1 MNHNS, CDR2 SASEGT. This CDR3 spans 13 amino acids. This CDR3 reads CASVVSGNNEQFF. CDR3 in DNA: TGTGCCAGCGTGGTGAGCGGGAACAATGAGCAGTTCTTC.

This rearrangement joins TRBV5-4 to TRBJ1-2, with 9 bases aligning to TRBD1. V lost 4 bases, J lost 4 bases, and 8 bases stayed unmatched. Germline loops: CDR1 SGHNT, CDR2 YYREEE (reference sequence). The CDR3 has 15 residues. The CDR3 is CASSGGQGRFYGYTF. For the CDR3, the DNA is TGTGCCAGCAGCGGAGGACAGGGGCGGTTCTATGGCTACACCTTC.

The sample holds one count of this clone. The V and J genes are TRBV2 and TRBJ2-1, with 7 bases fitting TRBD2. Germline assignment: CDR1 SNHLY and CDR2 FYNNEI. The V and J ends lost 4 bases and 0 bases, in that order; junction bases with no gene match: 6. This CDR3 has 16 residues. The CDR3 DNA sequence: TGTGCCAGCAGTGCGTTGCGGGGGTACTCCTACAATGAGCAGTTCTTC. It translates to CASSALRGYSYNEQFF. Variable domain in full (rest from reference TRBV2 and TRBJ2-1): EPEVTQTPSHQVTQMGQEVILRCVPISNHLYFYWYRQILGQKVEFLVSFYNNEISEKSEIFDDQFSVERPDGSNFTLKIRSTKLEDSAMYFCASSALRGYSYNEQFFGPGTRLTVL.

The chain uses TRBV18 and TRBJ2-1; D is perhaps TRBD1 or TRBD2 (5 bases each). The length of the CDR3 is 16 residues. V was shortened by 6 bases and J by 0 bases, with 15 bases between the two germline ends. CDR1 and CDR2 (germline): KGHSH, LQKENI. The CDR3 reads CASSPPGTSSYNEQFF. As DNA, the CDR3 is TGTGCCAGCTCCCCCCCAGGGACCAGCTCCTACAATGAGCAGTTCTTC.

This chain links TRBV10-3 with TRBJ2-7; TRBD2 agrees at 13 bases. CDR3 length: 15 residues. Germline V gives CDR1 ENHRY, CDR2 SYGVKD. The trim removed 6 bases at V and 3 bases at J, leaving 5 bases unmatched. CDR3 sequence (DNA): TGTGCCATCAGAATCGGACTAGCGGGAGACTACGAGCAGTACTTC. This codes for CAIRIGLAGDYEQYF.

The chain recombines TRBV25-1 with TRBJ1-4, with D tentatively TRBD1 (6 bases). Between the trimmed V and J ends, which lost 3 bases and 13 bases, there was a span of 18 bases. Germline CDR1 MGHDK, CDR2 SYGVNS. This CDR3 is built from 14 residues. The DNA for the CDR3 is TGTGCCAGCAGTGAGACAGGTCTGGCCCGGAGACTGTTTTTT. Its translation is CASSETGLARRLFF. Supplemented by reference TRBV25-1 and TRBJ1-4, the full variable domain reads EADIYQTPRYLVIGTGKKITLECSQTMGHDKMYWYQQDPGMELHLIHYSYGVNSTEKGDLSSESTVSRIRTEHFPLTLESARPSHTSQYLCASSETGLARRLFFGSGTQLSVL.

The rearrangement joins TRBV6-6 to TRBJ1-4; 9 nucleotides align to TRBD1. V dropped 2 bases and J dropped 5; count of bases not matched to a gene: 0. Germline assignment: CDR1 MNHNY and CDR2 SVGAGI (reference sequence). The CDR3 runs to 14 residues. For the CDR3, the DNA is TGTGCCAGCAGTTACGGACAGGGGAATGAAAAACTGTTTTTT. This gives the protein CASSYGQGNEKLFF.

The rearrangement uses TRBV29-1 and TRBJ2-1; the match to TRBD2 covers 10 bases. This CDR3 comprises 16 residues. Germline lookup yields CDR1 SQVTM and CDR2 ANQGSEA. The junction had 13 bases not matched to a gene; V was cut back by 3 bases and J by 8 bases. The CDR3 loop reads CSVEIPSGSILDEQFF. CDR3 sequence (DNA): TGCAGCGTTGAGATCCCTAGCGGGAGTATACTCGATGAGCAGTTCTTC.

This clone appeared once. The rearrangement links TRBV19 to TRBJ2-5; 9 bases are a match to TRBD1. Per the germline V gene, CDR1 is LNHDA and CDR2 is SQIVND (reference sequence). This CDR3 comprises 14 residues. V lost 4 bases and J lost 2; bases outside the gene matches: 2. Here the CDR3 reads CASSRDRAQETQYF. Here the CDR3 DNA reads TGTGCCAGTAGTAGGGACAGGGCTCAAGAGACCCAGTACTTC.

The chain couples TRBV27 to TRBJ2-3; unclear D gene. The V and J ends lost 3 bases and 6 bases respectively, with 4 bases between them. The germline V gene encodes CDR1 MNHEY and CDR2 SMNVEV (reference sequence). This CDR3 comprises 11 residues. DNA of the CDR3: TGTGCCAGCAGTTTTGGGGATACGCAGTATTTT. Amino acids: CASSFGDTQYF.

This clone appeared once. The chain links TRBV11-2 to TRBJ1-4; perhaps TRBD1 as D (5 bases). V was cut by 5 bases and J by 3 bases, with 13 bases left in between. In germline, CDR1 is SGHAT, CDR2 FQNNGV. The CDR3 consists of 15 residues. The CDR3: CASSPVAGSNEKLFF. The DNA for the CDR3 is TGTGCCAGCAGCCCGGTGGCAGGGTCTAATGAAAAACTGTTTTTT.

The chain couples TRBV19 to TRBJ2-2; no firm D call. V dropped 11 bases and J dropped 0 bases, with 10 bases sitting between them. The CDR3 consists of 13 residues. Germline CDR1 reads LNHDA; CDR2 reads SQIVND (reference sequence). DNA of the CDR3: TGTGCCTTCCTAGAGACGAACACCGGGGAGCTGTTTTTT. This encodes CAFLETNTGELFF.

The chain links TRBV7-2 to TRBJ1-1; D remains ambiguous. This CDR3 has 16 amino acids. V was cut by 4 bases and J by 0 bases, with 15 bases left in between. Germline V gene lookup returns CDR1 SGHTA and CDR2 FQGNSA. The chain's CDR3 is CASSSPEGRMNTEAFF. CDR3 nucleotides: TGTGCCAGCAGCTCCCCCGAAGGGCGCATGAACACTGAAGCTTTCTTT.

The chain couples TRBV5-1 to TRBJ1-4, with 11 bases matching TRBD1. Germline lookup yields CDR1 SGHRS and CDR2 YFSETQ. Trimming took 5 bases from V and 8 from J; bases not matched to a gene: 2. The CDR3 spans 13 residues. The CDR3 DNA follows: TGCGCCAGCAGAGGGACAGGGGGGGAAAAACTGTTTTTT. Its translation: CASRGTGGEKLFF.